The 14 T cell receptor beta chains given below trace back to one sample, sequenced in a study of T-cell memory formation after mild COVID-19. One entry per CDR3 protein results from TCRdb running MiXCR on the 5' RACE reads. The sample lists 250,000 or so distinct CDR3 sequences, roughly a tenth occurring once. Sequenced sample: PBMCs or a T cell subset sorted from them (not recorded which). These receptors were taken from a man aged 18 to 30 who had mild COVID-19 (a few samples of this study predate the infection). Cell type and time point are not known.

This clonotype was counted a few times. The chain links TRBV4-2 to TRBJ2-5, with 7 bases identical to TRBD2. Germline V gene sequence: CDR1 LGHNA, CDR2 YNFKEQ. After removal of 10 bases from V and 1 base from J, the junction contained 6 bases not matched to a gene. This CDR3 is built from 13 residues. CDR3 sequence: CATGGTAQETQYF. The CDR3 DNA is TGTGCCACCGGGGGGACGGCCCAAGAGACCCAGTACTTC.

This clonotype has ten or more counts. This chain links TRBV7-3 with TRBJ2-4; TRBD2 matches 8 bases. CDR1 is SGHTA and CDR2 is FQGTGA in the germline V gene. There are 13 residues in the CDR3. V was pared by 2 bases and J by 8 bases, with 2 bases of the junction left unmatched. The CDR3 sequence: CASSLGRGDIQYF. As DNA, the CDR3 is TGTGCCAGCAGCTTAGGGCGGGGGGACATTCAGTACTTC.

CDR3 region: CASSDGQGYYGYTF. CDR3 sequence (DNA): TGCGCCAGCAGCGACGGACAGGGGTACTATGGCTACACCTTC. The chain employs TRBV5-1 and TRBJ1-2, with 9 bases that match TRBD1. CDR1 and CDR2 (germline): SGHRS, YFSETQ. With 4 bases clipped from V and 3 bases from J, the junction kept 4 bases outside the gene matches. The CDR3 sequence is 14 residues long. The full variable domain, rest sourced from reference TRBV5-1 and TRBJ1-2, is KAGVTQTPRYLIKTRGQQVTLSCSPISGHRSVSWYQQTPGQGLQFLFEYFSETQRNKGNFPGRFSGRQFSNSRSEMNVSTLELGDSALYLCASSDGQGYYGYTFGSGTRLTVV.

This clonotype came up a few times. This chain connects TRBV5-1 to TRBJ2-1; TRBD1 aligns across 9 bases. Germline CDR1 is SGHRS and CDR2 is YFSETQ. The V gene end was trimmed by 4 bases and the J gene end by 1 base; junction bases not matched to a gene: 6. This CDR3 is built from 16 residues. The CDR3 reads CASSEGQGYSYNEQFF. The CDR3 DNA sequence: TGCGCCAGCAGCGAGGGACAGGGCTATTCCTACAATGAGCAGTTCTTC.

This chain joins TRBV5-6 and TRBJ1-6; the D is unclear. The germline gives CDR1 SGHDT, CDR2 YYEEEE. Trimming pared 4 bases from V and 0 bases from J, leaving 11 bases between. CDR3 length equals 16 residues. The CDR3 is CASSLPSRSYNSPLHF. The CDR3, as DNA: TGTGCCAGCAGCCTACCATCGCGCTCCTATAATTCACCCCTCCACTTT.

The chain is built from TRBV20-1 and TRBJ1-5; D is uncertain. The CDR3 is made up of 15 amino acids. Germline CDR1 DFQATT, CDR2 SNEGSKA (reference sequence). The germline V and J ends were trimmed by 0 bases and 0 bases, with 9 bases remaining between them. CDR3 in amino acids: CSAREDSLSNQPQHF. Written as DNA, the CDR3 is TGCAGTGCTAGAGAGGATAGTCTTAGCAATCAGCCCCAGCATTTT.

This clonotype was recorded a few times. The chain joins TRBV6-5 to TRBJ1-1; weak D call: TRBD1 (5 bases). CDR1 is MNHEY, CDR2 SVGAGI, per germline. V lost 6 bases and J 1 base, leaving 12 bases between the germline ends. The CDR3 is made up of 14 amino acids. Here the CDR3 DNA reads TGTGCCAGCAGGCCCGGGACTCCGAACACTGAAGCTTTCTTT. Protein: CASRPGTPNTEAFF.

This chain joins TRBV10-3 and TRBJ1-1, with D unresolved. Germline V gene sequence: CDR1 ENHRY, CDR2 SYGVKD. This CDR3 region has 13 residues. V was shortened by 6 bases and J by 4 bases, with 12 bases between the two germline ends. CDR3 sequence: CAIRMTIGTEAFF. CDR3 nucleotide sequence: TGTGCCATCAGGATGACAATCGGCACTGAAGCTTTCTTT.

This clonotype turned up a few times. The chain couples TRBV20-1 to TRBJ1-2; D is perhaps TRBD1 (6 bases). The CDR3 spans 14 residues. Germline lookup yields CDR1 DFQATT and CDR2 SNEGSKA (reference sequence). CDR3 loop: CRGFGQGRSYGYTF. Written as DNA, the CDR3 is TGCAGGGGCTTCGGCCAGGGGAGATCCTATGGCTACACCTTC.

This rearrangement joins TRBV7-3 to TRBJ1-1, with D unclear. Germline loops: CDR1 SGHTA, CDR2 FQGTGA. This CDR3 is 13 amino acids long. V lost 1 base and J lost 5, with 8 bases in between. The CDR3 nucleotides read TGTGCCAGCAGCTTAAATCCGGAAACTGAAGCTTTCTTT. This translates into CASSLNPETEAFF.

This clonotype showed up many times. The J gene is TRBJ2-5, the V gene TRBV4-2, with D hard to call. V was clipped by 1 base and J by 4 bases, with 4 bases between them. This CDR3 has 12 amino acids. Germline loops: CDR1 LGHNA, CDR2 YNFKEQ. The CDR3 region is CASSQGIETQYF. The CDR3 DNA reads TGTGCCAGCAGCCAAGGTATAGAGACCCAGTACTTC.

This clonotype has only a few counts. The chain combines TRBV7-9 with TRBJ1-1; TRBD1 aligns across 9 bases. In germline, CDR1 is SEHNR, CDR2 FQNEAQ (reference sequence). V shed 3 bases, J shed 0 bases, and the junction held 2 bases outside the gene matches. The CDR3 is 15 residues long. The CDR3 DNA reads as TGTGCCAGCAGCTTTACAGGGGGCTTGAACACTGAAGCTTTCTTT. Amino acid sequence: CASSFTGGLNTEAFF.

The V and J genes are TRBV4-1 and TRBJ1-4; weak D call: TRBD1 (5 bases). The CDR3 extends over 12 amino acids. The germline V gene has CDR1 MGHRA and CDR2 YSYEKL. With 3 bases removed from V and 8 bases from J, the gap between germline ends came to 7 bases. In nucleotides, the CDR3 is TGCGCCAGCAGCCACGACAGCGAAAAACTGTTTTTT. As protein: CASSHDSEKLFF.

The genes are TRBV7-2 and TRBJ2-2, with D possibly called TRBD1 or TRBD2 (5 bases each). Germline V gives CDR1 SGHTA, CDR2 FQGNSA. Between the trimmed V and J ends, which lost 3 bases and 5 bases, there was a span of 22 bases. This CDR3 is built from 18 residues. In nucleotides, the CDR3 is TGTGCCAGCAGCTTTCAAGGCAGGGCCGGGGTCCGGACCGGGGAGCTGTTTTTT. Translated, it gives CASSFQGRAGVRTGELFF.